This TCR beta chain was obtained from a study of blood T cell repertoires in COVID-19 (dated by TCRdb to between 2020 and 2021). A note on the overall study: The collaborator samples originated in the United States, Italy and Spain and spanned the acute and convalescent phases of COVID-19. The sample metadata nearly always contained a de-identified subject ID, COVID-19 status, age in years and sex. Where available, HLA class I and class II types were taken from metadata supplied by the sample provider and were not determined by assay-based typing. Subjects who had been exposed to COVID-19, were actively infected with it, or had recovered from it provided the deeply sampled blood TCRbeta repertoires that made up the dataset. The samples were drawn from two sources: the first 160 participants of the ongoing ImmuneRACE study, and 950 to 1,500 subjects contributed by 6 global collaborators. The material from the prospective study consisted of cDNA or gDNA derived from T cells, B-cell-depleted T cells, or PBMCs. The repertoires were released in a freely available public database intended as a resource for research on the immune response to SARS-CoV-2. The research as a whole found: How much clinical and demographic metadata was included differed by source and by participant, and the metadata was provided uncurated.

The immunoSEQ Assay, a bias-controlled multiplex PCR, was used to amplify TCRbeta CDR3 regions from genomic DNA. In the authors' own workflow: Nucleated cell counts per sample were estimated from amplification of reference gene primers within the assay. To quantify the absolute abundance of each unique TCRbeta CDR3 rearrangement, sequence reads were collapsed and filtered. Productive Simpson clonality was computed per sample as the square root of Simpson's diversity index over productive rearrangements. TCRdb retrieved this table from immuneACCESS and kept in-frame rearrangements only. Not all clones are present; in checked studies, unresolved V genes account for under half, and no reason is known for the remainder. V and J calls and clone size are those listed in that table; D and trimming were worked out from the DNA. Recorded for this sample are approximately 100,000 clones; under 75% of them occurred a single time. About 6% of the sample comes from the top ten.

Each collaborating institution followed its own protocols to collect whole blood in K2EDTA tubes. For TCRbeta analysis, collaborator samples were shipped as frozen whole blood, as isolated PBMCs, or as DNA extracted from either sample type. Of note for this clone: The target of this receptor is not known. Base quality data are lacking; no much larger clone is found one base away.

CDR1 and CDR2 are drawn from the germline V gene: MDHEN, SYDVKM. V is pruned by 2 bases and J by 4 bases, leaving 4 bases of the junction without a gene match. Its CDR3 holds 15 amino acids, cysteine through phenylalanine. This entry keeps only the CDR3 DNA: 45 bases, framed from base 1. The rearrangement joined TRBV28 to TRBJ2-2; TRBD1 agrees with 7 junctional bases. The sequenced sample was peripheral blood. This clonotype originated in a man at least 80 years old with acute or convalescent COVID-19. The CDR3 region: CASSLAGGVTGELFF. The DNA sequence follows: TGTGCCAGCAGTTTAGCAGGGGGTGTCACCGGGGAGCTGTTTTTT.